The 32 T cell receptor beta chains listed next were all sequenced from one sample in a study of cytomegalovirus exposure and HLA in healthy donors. The PCR employed 60 Vbeta primers together with 13 Jbeta primers. Repertoires were generated with immunoSEQ multiplex PCR, while TCRdb's copy carries only in-frame clones and drops some. Found here are roughly 150,000 clones, roughly 77% of them singletons; the top ten hold roughly 1.7%. What was sequenced was PBMCs. The receptor set was obtained from a woman aged 25 to 39 in good health and CMV-seronegative.

This clone was seen a few times. The chain uses TRBV19 and TRBJ1-1; 8 positions match TRBD1. The germline V gene has CDR1 LNHDA and CDR2 SQIVND (reference sequence). Trimming removed 1 base from V and 0 bases from J; junction bases left unmatched: 4. The CDR3 spans 16 residues. The CDR3 DNA follows: TGTGCCAGTAGTATAGGGACAGGGCCTGTGAACACTGAAGCTTTCTTT. Its translation is CASSIGTGPVNTEAFF.

V gene TRBV19 combines with J gene TRBJ2-5; TRBD1 aligns across 11 bases. The CDR3 consists of 16 residues. V was clipped by 3 bases and J by 5 bases; unmatched bases: 8. Germline loops: CDR1 LNHDA, CDR2 SQIVND (reference sequence). Here the CDR3 reads CASSITGTGGRETQYF. In DNA, the CDR3 is TGTGCCAGTAGTATCACAGGGACAGGGGGACGGGAGACCCAGTACTTC. The complete variable domain, with remaining parts taken from reference TRBV19 and TRBJ2-5, reads DGGITQSPKYLFRKEGQNVTLSCEQNLNHDAMYWYRQDPGQGLRLIYYSQIVNDFQKGDIAEGYSVSREKKESFPLTVTSAQKNPTAFYLCASSITGTGGRETQYFGPGTRLLVL.

A word on this clone: Other DNA sequences from this sample encode an identical CDR3 as well. The chain joins TRBV23-1 to TRBJ1-3; D may be TRBD1 (5 bases). TRBV23-1 is an ORF; its function is uncertain. Trimming removed 9 bases at V and 0 bases at J, with 21 bases between. The CDR3 has 17 residues. Here the CDR3 reads CASGQGPLYFSGNTIYF. CDR3 nucleotide sequence: TGCGCCAGTGGGCAGGGCCCCTTATATTTCTCTGGAAACACCATATATTTT.

The rearrangement joins TRBV28 to TRBJ2-4; 8 bases line up with TRBD2. V lost 5 bases, J lost 8 bases, and 17 bases stayed unmatched. CDR1 and CDR2 (germline): MDHEN, SYDVKM. The CDR3 extends over 17 amino acids. The CDR3 loop is CASSALRLAGYVHIQYF. The CDR3 region has the DNA TGTGCCAGCAGTGCCCTTCGGTTAGCGGGGTATGTGCACATTCAGTACTTC.

The V and J genes are TRBV5-6 and TRBJ2-7, with TRBD2 matching 12 bases. Germline V gene sequence: CDR1 SGHDT, CDR2 YYEEEE. The junction had 8 bases not matched to a gene; V was cut back by 2 bases and J by 5 bases. The CDR3 loop spans 16 amino acids. CDR3 protein: CASSFLAGGLIHEQYF. The CDR3 DNA follows: TGTGCCAGCAGCTTCCTAGCGGGAGGGCTTATCCACGAGCAGTACTTC.

This clone has only one observation. A junction boundary mismatches the germline segment, possibly from a read error. V gene TRBV7-9 combines with J gene TRBJ2-1, with 10 positions matching TRBD1. The CDR3 runs 15 residues. The germline V gene encodes CDR1 SEHNR and CDR2 FQNEAQ (reference sequence). The CDR3 DNA reads as TGTTCCAGCAGCTCTCCGGGACAGGGGATCAATGAGCAGTTCTTC. Amino acids: CSSSSPGQGINEQFF.

The genes are TRBV6-1 and TRBJ1-5; D call uncertain. From germline, CDR1 is MNHNS and CDR2 SASEGT. CDR3 length: 12 residues. The ends were cut back, 5 bases at V and 5 bases at J, with 7 bases in the middle. The CDR3 spells CASSPSDQPQHF. The CDR3 DNA sequence: TGTGCCAGCAGTCCCAGTGATCAGCCCCAGCATTTT.

Comment on this clone: One end of the junction is discordant with germline, which a read error may explain. The chain has TRBV7-9 and TRBJ2-7, with D possibly matching TRBD2 (5 bases). Germline loops: CDR1 SEHNR, CDR2 FQNEAQ (reference sequence). The CDR3 is 18 residues long. In DNA, the CDR3 is TGTTCCAGCAGCCCGCTTGACGTCAGGACTTCAAGTGGGCGGGAGCAGTACTTC. Translating gives CSSSPLDVRTSSGREQYF.

The rearrangement uses TRBV9 and TRBJ2-5; a weak D match, TRBD2 (6 bases). The CDR3 has 15 residues. Trimming took off 4 bases at V and 5 bases at J, with 18 bases between the two ends. Germline CDR1 and CDR2: SGDLS and YYNGEE. The CDR3 DNA sequence: TGTGCCAGCAGCCCCCTCGGCCCCCGGGGGGAGACCCAGTACTTC. It codes for CASSPLGPRGETQYF.

The chain joins TRBV9 to TRBJ2-1; 7 bases fit TRBD2. Germline CDR1 reads SGDLS; CDR2 reads YYNGEE. The CDR3 has 13 residues. The V gene end was trimmed by 1 base and the J gene end by 10 bases; junction bases not matched to a gene: 5. CDR3 residues: CASSVTTSEEQFF. The CDR3 DNA follows: TGTGCCAGCAGCGTAACTACTAGCGAGGAGCAGTTCTTC.

V usage is TRBV5-1 and J usage is TRBJ2-1; 9 nucleotides line up with TRBD2. Germline CDR1 and CDR2: SGHRS and YFSETQ. The CDR3 covers 16 residues. Trimming removed 4 bases from V and 1 base from J; junction bases left unmatched: 6. This chain's CDR3 is CASSRKTSGSYNEQFF. For the CDR3, the DNA is TGCGCCAGCAGCCGTAAGACTAGCGGATCCTACAATGAGCAGTTCTTC.

This sequence joins TRBV4-1 and TRBJ2-3; TRBD2 matches 10 bases. In germline, CDR1 is MGHRA, CDR2 YSYEKL. The CDR3 has 18 amino acids. With V trimmed by 0 bases and J by 4 bases, 10 bases remained unmatched. The CDR3 protein is CASSQEAPSGRGADTQYF. The CDR3 DNA reads as TGCGCCAGCAGCCAAGAAGCCCCTAGCGGGAGAGGGGCAGATACGCAGTATTTT.

The table lists this clone with a few counts. This chain's CDR3 is CASSQTSENTGELFF. CDR3 nucleotide sequence: TGTGCCAGCAGCCAGACTAGCGAGAACACCGGGGAGCTGTTTTTT. The J gene is TRBJ2-2, the V gene TRBV4-2; 8 nucleotides align to TRBD2. Germline CDR1 reads LGHNA; CDR2 reads YNFKEQ. The CDR3 has 15 residues. Germline trimming cut 3 bases from V and 1 base from J; bases unmatched to any gene: 1.

This chain joins TRBV7-2 and TRBJ2-5, with D possibly TRBD1 on 6 matching bases. V lost 5 bases, J lost 5 bases, and 12 bases lay in between. In germline, CDR1 is SGHTA, CDR2 FQGNSA. This CDR3 contains 13 residues. CDR3 nucleotide sequence: TGTGCCAGCAGCCCAGGGGCGTGGGAGACCCAGTACTTC. It codes for CASSPGAWETQYF.

The genes are TRBV29-1 and TRBJ2-7, with D maybe TRBD1 (5 bases). Germline-derived CDR1 and CDR2 are SQVTM and ANQGSEA. The length of the CDR3 is 15 residues. Trimming took off 5 bases at V and 1 base at J, with 18 bases between the two ends. CDR3 region: CSVHDRRQLSYEQYF. In DNA form, the CDR3 reads TGCAGCGTTCACGACCGTCGACAGCTGTCCTACGAGCAGTACTTC.

This clone was found once. V and J are TRBV5-4 and TRBJ1-3; D is ambiguous. Trimming removed 2 bases at V and 4 bases at J, with 19 bases between. The length of the CDR3 is 17 residues. Germline CDR1 and CDR2: SGHNT and YYREEE (reference sequence). In DNA, the CDR3 is TGTGCCAGCAGCTTCACTGGAGGGAGTCTGTTAGGAAACACCATATATTTT. Translation gives CASSFTGGSLLGNTIYF.

V usage is TRBV6-1 and J usage is TRBJ2-2, with a weak D call TRBD1 (6 bases). This CDR3 has 16 residues. Germline CDR1 MNHNS, CDR2 SASEGT. The V gene lost 4 bases and the J gene lost 6 bases, with 18 bases spanning the gap. CDR3 loop: CASSGLNRDDAGELFF. CDR3 bases: TGTGCCAGCAGTGGTCTGAACAGGGATGATGCCGGGGAGCTGTTTTTT.

V usage is TRBV7-9 and J usage is TRBJ2-2, with D tentatively TRBD1 (5 bases). The germline V gene has CDR1 SEHNR and CDR2 FQNEAQ (reference sequence). The CDR3 runs 16 residues. The ends were cut back, 1 base at V and 0 bases at J, with 9 bases in the middle. The DNA for the CDR3 is TGTGCCAGCAGCTTAGGACAGAGCGCGAACACCGGGGAGCTGTTTTTT. Protein: CASSLGQSANTGELFF. The full variable domain, with the rest looked up from reference TRBV7-9 and TRBJ2-2, is DTGVSQNPRHKITKRGQNVTFRCDPISEHNRLYWYRQTLGQGPEFLTYFQNEAQLEKSRLLSDRFSAERPKGSFSTLEIQRTEQGDSAMYLCASSLGQSANTGELFFGEGSRLTVL.

This clone was seen a handful of times. The chain joins TRBV7-9 to TRBJ1-6; 8 nucleotides line up with TRBD1. The CDR3 length is 15 residues. The V gene's germline CDR1 is SEHNR and CDR2 FQNEAQ (reference sequence). The V gene end was trimmed by 5 bases and the J gene end by 10 bases; junction bases not matched to a gene: 10. CDR3 amino acids: CASSGSRGRFSPLHF. The CDR3 DNA follows: TGTGCCAGCAGCGGTAGCAGGGGGCGCTTCTCACCCCTCCACTTT.

With respect to this clone: The junction shows a germline mismatch at one end, possibly a read error. The same CDR3 can be traced to other DNA sequences in this sample. This chain links TRBV5-1 with TRBJ2-1; 8 nucleotides align to TRBD2. The CDR3 extends over 15 amino acids. From germline, CDR1 is SGHRS and CDR2 YFSETQ. The CDR3 DNA reads TGCGCCAGCAGTTTGGCCGGGGGGGCCGACAATGAGCAGTTCTTC. Protein sequence: CASSLAGGADNEQFF.

This clone is a singleton in its sample. The rearrangement links TRBV7-9 to TRBJ2-1; TRBD2 matches at 12 bases. The CDR3 length is 16 residues. Germline lookup yields CDR1 SEHNR and CDR2 FQNEAQ (reference sequence). The V gene end was trimmed by 2 bases and the J gene end by 6 bases; junction bases not matched to a gene: 5. The CDR3 is CASSLLSSGGGNEQFF. CDR3 nucleotides: TGTGCCAGCAGCTTATTGTCTAGCGGGGGGGGCAATGAGCAGTTCTTC.

This clone occurred a few times. The chain links TRBV7-3 to TRBJ2-2; TRBD2 matches at 10 bases. V shed 5 bases and J 6 bases; nucleotides not matched to a gene: 9. CDR1 is SGHTA and CDR2 is FQGTGA in the germline V gene. The CDR3 covers 16 residues. As DNA, the CDR3 is TGTGCCAGCAGCAAAAGGACTAGCGGAAGTTCCGGGGAGCTGTTTTTT. Protein sequence: CASSKRTSGSSGELFF.

This sequence joins TRBV7-9 and TRBJ2-2; 10 bases align to TRBD2. V shed 5 bases, J shed 3 bases, and the junction held 6 bases outside the gene matches. Germline V gene lookup returns CDR1 SEHNR and CDR2 FQNEAQ (reference sequence). This CDR3 contains 16 residues. The CDR3 DNA sequence: TGTGCCAGCAGCGGAAGCGGGAGGGGGTACACCGGGGAGCTGTTTTTT. Translated, it gives CASSGSGRGYTGELFF.

This CDR3 is CASTSGHSTDTQYF. In DNA form, the CDR3 reads TGTGCCAGCACTTCGGGACATAGCACAGATACGCAGTATTTT. This rearrangement joins TRBV27 to TRBJ2-3; the D gene is possibly TRBD1 (6 bases). This CDR3 comprises 14 residues. The germline gives CDR1 MNHEY, CDR2 SMNVEV (reference sequence). V lost 7 bases to trimming and J lost 0 bases, with 11 bases between them.

The gene calls are TRBV10-2 and TRBJ1-5; 8 nucleotides line up with TRBD1. Trimming took 1 base from V and 11 from J; bases not matched to a gene: 13. The CDR3 length is 16 residues. Germline V gene data show CDR1 as WSHSY and CDR2 as SAAADI. The DNA of the CDR3 is TGCGCCAGCAGTGAGTTTATAGGACAGGGTGGTAAGGCCCAGCATTTT. Amino acid sequence: CASSEFIGQGGKAQHF.

The chain links TRBV27 to TRBJ1-1; TRBD1 agrees at 8 bases. V was clipped by 4 bases and J by 5 bases; unmatched bases: 12. CDR1 and CDR2 from the germline V gene are MNHEY and SMNVEV (reference sequence). CDR3 length equals 16 residues. CDR3 amino acids: CASSSSGGEVWTEAFF. In nucleotides, the CDR3 is TGTGCCAGCAGTTCTTCAGGGGGCGAGGTTTGGACTGAAGCTTTCTTT.

The genes are TRBV29-1 and TRBJ1-6; D possibly corresponds to TRBD1 (5 bases). The CDR3 loop spans 15 amino acids. CDR1 is SQVTM and CDR2 is ANQGSEA in the germline V gene. The CDR3, as DNA: TGCAACGTCATGGAGGGGAGTTCCTATAATTCACCCCTCCACTTT. This sequence encodes CNVMEGSSYNSPLHF.

This chain links TRBV6-6 with TRBJ2-7; D may be TRBD1 (6 bases). CDR1 is MNHNY and CDR2 is SVGAGI in the germline V gene (reference sequence). The CDR3 runs to 15 residues. With 0 bases removed from V and 2 bases from J, the gap between germline ends came to 11 bases. This chain's CDR3 is CASSYSQGGPYEQYF. The CDR3 DNA follows: TGTGCCAGCAGTTACTCACAGGGTGGTCCCTACGAGCAGTACTTC.

V usage is TRBV4-1 and J usage is TRBJ2-7; maybe TRBD1 (5 bases). There are 14 residues in the CDR3. Trimming pared 1 base from V and 2 bases from J, leaving 9 bases between. Germline loops: CDR1 MGHRA, CDR2 YSYEKL. The CDR3 bases are TGCGCCAGCAGCCAAGTGCCAGGGACCTACGAGCAGTACTTC. As protein: CASSQVPGTYEQYF.

The table lists this clone with a few counts. This sequence joins TRBV10-3 and TRBJ2-3, with D possibly being TRBD1 (5 bases). The germline V gene has CDR1 ENHRY and CDR2 SYGVKD. With 4 bases removed from V and 1 base from J, the gap between germline ends came to 15 bases. This CDR3 has 16 residues. DNA for the CDR3: TGTGCCATCAGTGGGCCACAAGGGGCCCGCACAGATACGCAGTATTTT. Protein: CAISGPQGARTDTQYF.

This clone has just one count. This CDR3 reads CASSGGGSHSGANVLTF. As DNA, the CDR3 is TGTGCCAGCAGTGGTGGAGGTTCCCACTCTGGGGCCAACGTCCTGACTTTC. J is TRBJ2-6 and V is TRBV2, with TRBD2 as a possible D gene (5 bases). V was cut by 4 bases and J by 0 bases, with 13 bases left in between. Germline assignment: CDR1 SNHLY and CDR2 FYNNEI. The CDR3 is 17 residues long.

The rearrangement joins TRBV28 to TRBJ2-3; maybe TRBD1 (5 bases). Per germline, CDR1 MDHEN and CDR2 SYDVKM. V was shortened by 7 bases and J by 0 bases, with 20 bases between the two germline ends. The CDR3 has 17 residues. The CDR3 sequence: CASTLGVHSTSTDTQYF. Here the CDR3 DNA reads TGTGCCAGCACCCTAGGGGTTCACTCTACTAGCACAGATACGCAGTATTTT.